This T cell receptor beta chain emerged from a study of T cells in tuberculosis. At the level of the study: The T cells targeted glucose monomycolate, a mycobacterial lipid, via CD1B. Study observations and caveats: Using the GMM-specific repertoire gave about 85% accuracy versus approximately 70% with motifs. The TCR-beta difference was not significant; alpha differences partly reflected length.

Notes on this clone: No antigen is known for it.

Each donor contributed 85,000 to 100,000 T cells on average, unsorted. Sequencing used immunoSEQ multiplex PCR; TCRdb keeps in-frame clones, though not all of them. The table lists 30,000 or so clones, 95% to 96% of them singletons. The clonotype comes from a donor between 10 and 29 years old with latent tuberculosis or without tuberculosis infection. Sequenced input: PBMCs.

CDR3 protein: CASSTLREGAGKAFF. In DNA, the CDR3 is TGTGCCAGCAGCACTTTACGTGAGGGGGCAGGGAAAGCTTTCTTT. The chain recombines TRBV7-9 with TRBJ1-1; 7 bases match TRBD1. CDR3 length equals 15 residues. Looked up from germline, CDR1 is SEHNR and CDR2 is FQNEAQ (reference sequence). The ends lost 5 bases at V and 9 bases at J; junction bases unmatched: 15.